This T cell receptor beta chain was obtained from a study of PD-1 blockade in classical Hodgkin lymphoma. As regards this clone: Its specificity is not known.

Every single patient, without exception, relapsed after autologous stem cell transplantation, and brentuximab vedotin exposure varied. Classifying best responses yielded complete response, partial response or progressive disease. This table comes from immunoSEQ multiplex PCR, and its TCRdb copy is limited to in-frame clones, with some not included. Here the sample spans 150,000 or so clones, around four fifths being singletons. CDR1 and CDR2 from the germline V gene are KGHSH and LQKENI. This CDR3 contains 15 residues. The J segment lost 6 bases and the V segment lost 0 bases, leaving 1 base of the junction unmatched. Notes on the study in general: The study found that TCR diversity rose significantly by C4D1 in CD4+ but not CD8+ cells. Still unresolved is the cause of the repertoire differences, which may be disease activity or prior therapy.

This specimen consisted of peripheral blood mononuclear cells (PBMCs), obtained before the second cycle of nivolumab. This chain joins TRBV18 and TRBJ1-5, with 11 bases aligning to TRBD1. The receptor was isolated from a human donor with classical Hodgkin lymphoma. This CDR3 is CASSPPGTGGQPQHF. CDR3 bases: TGTGCCAGCTCACCACCCGGGACAGGGGGTCAGCCCCAGCATTTT.